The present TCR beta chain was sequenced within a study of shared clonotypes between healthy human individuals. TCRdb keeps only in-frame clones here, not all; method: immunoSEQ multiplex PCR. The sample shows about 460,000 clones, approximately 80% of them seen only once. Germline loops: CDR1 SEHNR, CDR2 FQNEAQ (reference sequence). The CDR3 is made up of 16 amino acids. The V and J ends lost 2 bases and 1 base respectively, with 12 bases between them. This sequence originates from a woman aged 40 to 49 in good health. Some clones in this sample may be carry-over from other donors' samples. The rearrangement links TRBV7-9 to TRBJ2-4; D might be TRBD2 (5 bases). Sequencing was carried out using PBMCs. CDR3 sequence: CASSLYLAGAKNIQYF. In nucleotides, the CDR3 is TGTGCCAGCAGCTTATACCTAGCAGGCGCCAAAAACATTCAGTACTTC.